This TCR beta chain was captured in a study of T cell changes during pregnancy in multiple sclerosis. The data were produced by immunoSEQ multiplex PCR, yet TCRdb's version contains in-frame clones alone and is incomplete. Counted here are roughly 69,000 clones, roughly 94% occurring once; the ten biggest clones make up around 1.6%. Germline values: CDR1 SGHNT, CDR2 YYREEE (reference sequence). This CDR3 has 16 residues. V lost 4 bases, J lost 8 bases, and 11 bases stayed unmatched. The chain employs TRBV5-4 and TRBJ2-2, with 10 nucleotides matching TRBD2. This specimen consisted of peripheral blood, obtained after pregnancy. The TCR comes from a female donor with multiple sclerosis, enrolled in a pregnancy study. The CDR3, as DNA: TGTGCCAGCAGCGCAGGACTAGCGGTTATGGGGGGGGAGCTGTTTTTT. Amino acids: CASSAGLAVMGGELFF.